This entry lists 2 T cell receptor beta chains sequenced from one sample in a study of shared clonotypes between healthy human individuals. Profiled with immunoSEQ multiplex PCR; TCRdb holds only in-frame clones, not every one. The data show around 1,000,000 clones, around 77% seen once. Sequenced material: memory CD4+ T cells from PBMCs. Subset reported: CD45RA-negative fraction. These receptors came from a man aged 18-30 years in good health. Some clones in this sample may be carry-over from other donors' samples.

The chain has TRBV28 and TRBJ1-1, with D possibly TRBD1 on 5 matching bases. Trimming pared 3 bases from V and 2 bases from J, leaving 10 bases between. CDR3 length equals 14 residues. The germline V gene encodes CDR1 MDHEN and CDR2 SYDVKM. The CDR3 DNA reads TGTGCCAGCAGTTTCGTGGACACAAACACTGAAGCTTTCTTT. It yields the protein CASSFVDTNTEAFF.

The genes are TRBV6-5 and TRBJ2-5; D gene ambiguous. Between the trimmed V and J ends, which lost 8 bases and 4 bases, there was a span of 5 bases. The germline CDR1 and CDR2 sequences are MNHEY and SVGAGI. CDR3 length: 10 amino acids. CDR3 in amino acids: CASSGETQYF. In nucleotides, the CDR3 is TGTGCCAGCTCTGGAGAGACCCAGTACTTC.